A single sample is the source of the 23 T cell receptor beta chains below, sequenced in a study of T cell responses to AZD1222 COVID-19 vaccine. Sequencing was performed with immunoSEQ multiplex PCR; in TCRdb, only in-frame clones are kept and a portion is missing. The sample holds 130,000 or so clones, around 89% seen once. The material sequenced was peripheral blood, taken on day 0 of AZD1222 vaccination. These receptor sequences come from an adult in good health.

The chain has TRBV6-4 and TRBJ1-5; D gene ambiguous. CDR3 length equals 13 residues. The germline gives CDR1 MRHNA, CDR2 SNTAGT. Trimming left V 3 bases short and J 4 bases short, with 7 bases between. CDR3 sequence reads: CASSDTLNQPQHF. The CDR3 bases are TGTGCCAGCAGTGATACCTTAAATCAGCCCCAGCATTTT.

This rearrangement joins TRBV19 to TRBJ2-7; TRBD1 agrees at 10 bases. V lost 4 bases and J lost 5; bases outside the gene matches: 8. Germline V lookup: CDR1 LNHDA, CDR2 SQIVND (reference sequence). CDR3 length: 15 amino acids. The CDR3, as DNA: TGTGCCAGTAGTACCCTTCCGGGACAGGGGAACGAGCAGTACTTC. Amino acid sequence: CASSTLPGQGNEQYF. Full variable domain (outside the CDR3, taken from reference TRBV19 and TRBJ2-7): DGGITQSPKYLFRKEGQNVTLSCEQNLNHDAMYWYRQDPGQGLRLIYYSQIVNDFQKGDIAEGYSVSREKKESFPLTVTSAQKNPTAFYLCASSTLPGQGNEQYFGPGTRLTVT.

The chain joins TRBV5-4 to TRBJ2-7; D may be TRBD1 (6 bases). The V end lost 6 bases, the J end lost 2 bases, and 18 bases lay between the germline ends. This CDR3 comprises 15 residues. CDR1 is SGHNT and CDR2 is YYREEE in the germline V gene (reference sequence). CDR3 amino acids: CASTPRVDSPYEQYF. The CDR3, as DNA: TGTGCCAGCACCCCTAGGGTGGACAGCCCCTACGAGCAGTACTTC.

CDR3 residues: CASSVGLASDEQFF. The CDR3 DNA follows: TGTGCCAGCAGTGTCGGACTAGCGAGCGATGAGCAGTTCTTC. The chain joins TRBV25-1 to TRBJ2-1, with TRBD2 matching 9 bases. The CDR3 extends over 14 amino acids. Trimming at V came to 4 bases and at J to 8 bases, leaving 6 bases not matched to a gene. Germline values: CDR1 MGHDK, CDR2 SYGVNS.

The chain recombines TRBV21-1 with TRBJ2-5; the table's TRBD1 call for D was not verified on the DNA. TRBV21-1 is shown as a pseudogene. The CDR3 loop spans 15 amino acids. The CDR3 is CASSNQRGRGETQYF. CDR3 bases: TGTGCCAGCAGCAATCAAAGGGGGCGCGGGGAGACCCAGTACTTC.

The J gene is TRBJ1-2, the V gene TRBV19, with D perhaps matching TRBD1 (5 bases). The CDR3 totals 15 residues. V lost 7 bases and J 1 base, leaving 16 bases between the germline ends. Germline V lookup: CDR1 LNHDA, CDR2 SQIVND (reference sequence). This chain's CDR3 is CASMALGHVNYGYTF. The CDR3 bases are TGTGCCAGTATGGCCCTAGGACACGTTAACTATGGCTACACCTTC.

The chain uses TRBV3-1 (or the pseudogene TRBV3-2) and TRBJ1-1; D call uncertain. The germline V and J ends were trimmed by 3 bases and 2 bases, with 4 bases remaining between them. Per the germline V gene, CDR1 is LGHDT and CDR2 is YNNKEL (reference sequence). CDR3 length equals 12 residues. CDR3 in amino acids: CASSQTNTEAFF. For the CDR3, the DNA is TGTGCCAGCAGCCAGACTAACACTGAAGCTTTCTTT.

The rearrangement links TRBV18 to TRBJ2-5, with 9 nucleotides matching TRBD1. CDR3 length: 17 residues. Germline CDR1 reads KGHSH; CDR2 reads LQKENI. With V trimmed by 0 bases and J by 3 bases, 8 bases remained unmatched. DNA for the CDR3: TGTGCCAGCTCACCACCGGGACAGGGCTTAATTAAAGAGACCCAGTACTTC. It translates to CASSPPGQGLIKETQYF.

The rearrangement links TRBV19 to TRBJ1-2; a weak D match, TRBD1 (6 bases). This CDR3 is 14 amino acids long. Trimming took off 5 bases at V and 5 bases at J, with 15 bases between the two ends. Germline-derived CDR1 and CDR2 are LNHDA and SQIVND (reference sequence). The CDR3 coding sequence is TGTGCCAGTAGTCCCGAGGGGGGAGCGTATGGCTACACCTTC. It specifies CASSPEGGAYGYTF.

J is TRBJ1-6 and V is TRBV6-5; 7 bases are shared with TRBD1. The CDR3 runs 14 residues. Germline V gene sequence: CDR1 MNHEY, CDR2 SVGAGI. After removal of 6 bases from V and 9 bases from J, the junction contained 8 bases not matched to a gene. CDR3 DNA: TGTGCCAGCAGCCGGGACAGCAGCGTTTCACCCCTCCACTTT. Amino acids: CASSRDSSVSPLHF.

The genes are TRBV10-1 and TRBJ1-5, with D perhaps matching TRBD1 (6 bases). The germline V gene encodes CDR1 WNHNN and CDR2 SYGVQD (reference sequence). V lost 6 bases, J lost 1 base, and 19 bases lay in between. The CDR3 length is 17 residues. The CDR3 DNA reads as TGCGCCAGCAGACACGCCTGCAGGGGCTGGAGCAATCAGCCCCAGCATTTT. It yields the protein CASRHACRGWSNQPQHF.

The chain is built from TRBV11-2 and TRBJ2-7; D is possibly TRBD1 (5 bases). The CDR3 is 18 amino acids. The V end was cut by 0 bases, the J end by 3 bases, with 21 bases between. Germline V gene lookup returns CDR1 SGHAT and CDR2 FQNNGV. CDR3 sequence (DNA): TGTGCCAGCAGCTTAGAACCCTTGGGGCCAAGGGTAGTCTACGAGCAGTACTTC. As protein: CASSLEPLGPRVVYEQYF. Combining the CDR3 with reference TRBV11-2 and TRBJ2-7 gives the whole variable domain EAGVAQSPRYKIIEKRQSVAFWCNPISGHATLYWYQQILGQGPKLLIQFQNNGVVDDSQLPKDRFSAERLKGVDSTLKIQPAKLEDSAVYLCASSLEPLGPRVVYEQYFGPGTRLTVT.

This clone was counted once. This chain connects TRBV9 to TRBJ1-3, with D unclear. Germline V CDR1 and CDR2: SGDLS, YYNGEE. The CDR3 sequence is 12 residues long. V lost 2 bases and J lost 4, with 4 bases in between. CDR3 nucleotides: TGTGCCAGCAGCGTTACCGGAAACACCATATATTTT. This encodes CASSVTGNTIYF.

Here the CDR3 DNA reads TGTGCCAGCAGCTTGTTTCCCAGGGGGCAGGGTGGCTACACCTTC. It yields the protein CASSLFPRGQGGYTF. This chain joins TRBV5-6 and TRBJ1-2; TRBD1 agrees at 8 bases. Germline-derived CDR1 and CDR2 are SGHDT and YYEEEE. V was pared by 1 base and J by 7 bases, with 9 bases of the junction left unmatched. The CDR3 covers 15 residues.

The chain joins TRBV19 to TRBJ2-3; 9 nucleotides agree with TRBD1. Trimming at V came to 3 bases and at J to 9 bases, leaving 10 bases not matched to a gene. Germline V gene data show CDR1 as LNHDA and CDR2 as SQIVND (reference sequence). The CDR3 covers 15 residues. The CDR3 sequence is CASSILPGQGQTQYF. The CDR3 DNA is TGTGCCAGTAGTATCCTCCCGGGACAGGGTCAGACGCAGTATTTT.

The chain has TRBV4-2 and TRBJ2-2; 9 positions agree with TRBD2. The CDR3 has 16 residues. CDR1 is LGHNA and CDR2 is YNFKEQ in the germline V gene. Unmatched junction bases numbered 3, after V lost 2 bases and J lost 2 bases. As DNA, the CDR3 is TGTGCCAGCAGCCAAATAGCGGGGGCTAACACCGGGGAGCTGTTTTTT. Translation: CASSQIAGANTGELFF.

The chain joins TRBV5-4 to TRBJ1-6; D unresolved. In germline, CDR1 is SGHNT, CDR2 YYREEE (reference sequence). The CDR3 is made up of 14 amino acids. Trimming removed 3 bases from V and 9 bases from J, with 13 bases in between. In nucleotides, the CDR3 is TGTGCCAGCAGCTCGGTTGGAGATGGTTCACCCCTCCACTTT. Translation gives CASSSVGDGSPLHF. Filled out from reference TRBV5-4 and TRBJ1-6, the complete variable domain reads ETGVTQSPTHLIKTRGQQVTLRCSSQSGHNTVSWYQQALGQGPQFIFQYYREEENGRGNFPPRFSGLQFPNYSSELNVNALELDDSALYLCASSSVGDGSPLHFGNGTRLTVT.

This chain connects TRBV27 to TRBJ1-3, with D unresolved. Looked up from germline, CDR1 is MNHEY and CDR2 is SMNVEV (reference sequence). Trimming shortened V by 5 bases and J by 2 bases, and 10 bases separated the two germline ends. This CDR3 is built from 14 residues. CDR3 amino acids: CASSRRGAGNTIYF. The CDR3 DNA is TGTGCCAGCAGTCGTAGAGGAGCTGGAAACACCATATATTTT.

The chain combines TRBV4-3 with TRBJ2-2; 15 bases are a match to TRBD2. Germline-derived CDR1 and CDR2 are LGHNA and YSLEER. This CDR3 is built from 18 residues. V dropped 0 bases and J dropped 7; count of bases not matched to a gene: 6. The CDR3 sequence is CASSQDGTSGRPGGELFF. Written as DNA, the CDR3 is TGCGCCAGCAGCCAAGATGGGACTAGCGGGAGGCCTGGCGGGGAGCTGTTTTTT.

The J gene is TRBJ2-1, the V gene TRBV9; 11 bases line up with TRBD2. The germline gives CDR1 SGDLS, CDR2 YYNGEE. V trimming: 0 bases; J trimming: 4 bases; junction bases outside the gene matches: 15. The CDR3 is 20 amino acids. The CDR3: CASSVGAGRASGRLYNEQFF. The CDR3 DNA sequence: TGTGCCAGCAGCGTAGGGGCTGGGAGGGCTAGCGGGAGGTTGTACAATGAGCAGTTCTTC.

This clone was observed a handful of times. The chain combines TRBV10-3 with TRBJ1-1, with 8 bases that match TRBD1. This CDR3 spans 14 amino acids. J was trimmed by 5 bases and V by 3 bases; bases with no gene match: 5. Germline CDR1 ENHRY, CDR2 SYGVKD. CDR3 in DNA: TGTGCCATCAGTGAAGGCAGGGGGCAAACTGAAGCTTTCTTT. Protein sequence: CAISEGRGQTEAFF.

The chain carries TRBV11-2 and TRBJ2-1, with 8 bases fitting TRBD1. This CDR3 is 14 amino acids long. The V gene end was trimmed by 5 bases and the J gene end by 3 bases; junction bases not matched to a gene: 3. Germline values: CDR1 SGHAT, CDR2 FQNNGV. CDR3 in amino acids: CASSRGQDYNEQFF. CDR3 DNA: TGTGCCAGCAGCAGGGGACAGGACTACAATGAGCAGTTCTTC.

V gene TRBV18 combines with J gene TRBJ2-3, with 12 bases matching TRBD2. Germline CDR1 reads KGHSH; CDR2 reads LQKENI. Trimming cost V 2 bases and J 3 bases; bases outside gene matches: 9. This CDR3 contains 18 residues. CDR3 nucleotides: TGTGCCAGCTCACCATTTCTGGGACTAGCGGGTGGGACAGATACGCAGTATTTT. Protein: CASSPFLGLAGGTDTQYF.